This T cell receptor (beta chain) was profiled in a study of shared clonotypes between healthy human individuals. Libraries were prepared by immunoSEQ multiplex PCR; TCRdb keeps only in-frame clonotypes and omits some of them. Of around 510,000 clones in the sample, around 81% were seen once. The germline V gene encodes CDR1 MNHEY and CDR2 SVGAGI. Trimming removed 6 bases at V and 2 bases at J, with 11 bases between. The CDR3 has 14 residues. This clone was counted ten times or more. Donors included only healthy HIV-negative adults lacking recent acute infections or vaccinations. This receptor was obtained from a woman aged 35 to 49 in good health. Some clones in this sample may be carry-over from other donors' samples. What was sequenced was PBMCs. The V gene is TRBV6-5, the J gene TRBJ1-5, with D tentatively TRBD1 (6 bases). The CDR3 sequence: CASRAAGGNQPQHF. DNA of the CDR3: TGTGCCAGCAGGGCGGCAGGGGGCAATCAGCCCCAGCATTTT.